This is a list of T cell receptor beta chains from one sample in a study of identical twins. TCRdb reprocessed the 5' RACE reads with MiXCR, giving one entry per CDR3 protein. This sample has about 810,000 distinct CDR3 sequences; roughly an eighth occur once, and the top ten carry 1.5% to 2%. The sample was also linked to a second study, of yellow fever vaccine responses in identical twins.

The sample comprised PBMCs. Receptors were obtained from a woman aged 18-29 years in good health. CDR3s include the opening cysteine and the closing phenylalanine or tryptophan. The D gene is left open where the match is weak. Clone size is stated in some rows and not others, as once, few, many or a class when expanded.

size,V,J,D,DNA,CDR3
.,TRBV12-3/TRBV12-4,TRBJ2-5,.,TGTGCCAGCAGTGAGGGCAGTCAGATAGAGACCCAGTACTTC,CASSEGSQIETQYF
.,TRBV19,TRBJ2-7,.,TGTGCCAGTAGAAAAGCGGGTACGGACTACGAGCAGTACTTC,CASRKAGTDYEQYF
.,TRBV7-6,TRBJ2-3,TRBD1,TGTGCCAGCAGCAGAGACAGGGGCCCAGATACGCAGTATTTT,CASSRDRGPDTQYF
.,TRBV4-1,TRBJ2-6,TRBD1,TGCGCCAGCAGCCAAGCTGGGACAGGGGTTTACGGGGCCAACGTCCTGACTTTC,CASSQAGTGVYGANVLTF
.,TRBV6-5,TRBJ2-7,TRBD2,TGTGCCAGCAGTTACACTGCGGGAGGGCCTAAAGAGCAGTACTTC,CASSYTAGGPKEQYF
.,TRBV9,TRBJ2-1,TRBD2,TGTGCCAGCAGCGAGAGCGGGAGACTTAGCAATGAGCAGTTCTTC,CASSESGRLSNEQFF
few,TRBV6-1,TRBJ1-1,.,TGTGCCAGCAGTGAATTGCGGGGATGGGACACTGAAGCTTTCTTT,CASSELRGWDTEAFF
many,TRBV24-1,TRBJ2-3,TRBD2,TGTGCCACCAGTGATTGGCGCGGGAGCGGGAGCAAAAATACGCAGTATTTT,CATSDWRGSGSKNTQYF
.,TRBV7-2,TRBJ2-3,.,TGTGCCAGCACCCGGAGCCGGGATACGCAGTATTTT,CASTRSRDTQYF
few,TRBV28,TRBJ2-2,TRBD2,TGTGCCAGCAGTTTACGGGGTTATAGCGGGACGGATTCCGGGGAGCTGTTTTTT,CASSLRGYSGTDSGELFF
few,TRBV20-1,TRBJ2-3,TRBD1,TGCAGTGCTAGCTGGCAGGGGGCATCAGATACGCAGTATTTT,CSASWQGASDTQYF
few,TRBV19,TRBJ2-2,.,TGTGCCAGTAGTATGGGGGGTACCCCCGGGGAGCTGTTTTTT,CASSMGGTPGELFF
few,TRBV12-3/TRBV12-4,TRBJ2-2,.,TGTCGGCCCCCACCTCAGGGCCTTTGGACCGGGGAGCTGTTTTTT,CRPPPQGLWTGELFF